This TCR beta chain was captured in a study of OX40 agonist ivuxolimab in advanced cancers. Broadly, across the study: Ivuxolimab was a fully human IgG2 agonistic monoclonal antibody targeting the costimulatory receptor OX40 (CD134). Partial responses occurred in three dose-escalation patients, of whom one had hepatocellular carcinoma and two had cutaneous melanoma. Intravenous ivuxolimab was administered to patients every 2 weeks at six dose levels: 0.01, 0.1, 0.3, 1.5, 3 and 10 mg/kg. The point of sequencing TCRbeta in the periphery was to test whether ivuxolimab changed TCR sequence diversity and drove clonal T-cell expansion. The paper covers the monotherapy dose-escalation part of the phase I ivuxolimab trial, which included N ≈ 52 patients. Patients were allowed to have had prior anti-PD-1, anti-PD-L1 or anti-CTLA-4 therapy, and around two fifths of the dose-escalation patients had been treated with checkpoint inhibitors. Of the roughly 51 patients in dose escalation, some 20 had hepatocellular carcinoma, approximately 15 had melanoma, 9 had renal cell carcinoma and 9 had head and neck cancer. In the dose-escalation cohort, 70% to 90% of patients were male, and the mean age was roughly 60 years with a range of roughly 20 to 80.

About this clone: This receptor's antigen is unknown. Base qualities are not provided; no much larger clone lies one nucleotide away.

To sequence the TCRbeta CDR3 region, genomic DNA was isolated from the sorted cells. The immunoSEQ Assay was used for sequencing of TCRbeta CDR3 regions. Here the immuneACCESS table is served through TCRdb, limited to in-frame sequences with V and J called. Missing clones are a known gap in these copies; in checked studies unresolved V genes cover under half, and the rest lacks a known reason. This sample is represented by about 100,000 clones; 87% of them were singletons. The leading ten clones occupy around 1.6% of the sample. Patients with a history of autoimmune disease or receiving systemic immunosuppression were excluded from the trial. Peripheral blood for TCR sequencing was collected from all dose cohorts at baseline, on cycle 4 day 1, and on cycle 7 day 1. Samples came from an open-label, multicenter, first-in-human phase I dose-escalation trial of ivuxolimab. Adults with locally advanced or metastatic melanoma, renal cell, hepatocellular, or head and neck squamous cell carcinoma were enrolled in the trial. Before TCR sequencing, CD4+ T cells and CD8+ T cells were sorted from peripheral blood as separate populations.

The paper as a whole reports these results and caveats: Low levels of normalized T-cell clonal expansion were also seen in some patients who did not respond. At doses of 0.1 to 3.0 mg/kg, clonal expansion of both CD4+ and CD8+ blood T cells was observed from baseline to week 6. In the 0.1-3.0 mg/kg groups, partial responders were among the patients with the lowest normalized peripheral clonal expansion, particularly in CD8+ T cells. The antigen specificity of the peripheral T cells that underwent clonal expansion was not determined. After ivuxolimab, more expanded clones were found on average in CD8+ T cells than in CD4+ T cells.

The TCR sequence derives from an adult with an advanced solid tumor such as melanoma, head and neck, liver or kidney cancer. This material consisted of CD4+ or CD8+ T cells sorted from blood, taken in a trial of the OX40 agonist ivuxolimab.

The sequence in DNA is TGCGCCAGCAGACGATTGGGACAGGGGGCCTACAATGAGCAGTTCTTC. It translates as CASRRLGQGAYNEQFF. The chain is made from TRBV4-3 and TRBJ2-1, and 11 junctional nucleotides match TRBD1. The CDR3, cysteine through phenylalanine, is 16 amino acids long. CDR3 DNA is the only sequence kept; it has 48 bases, read in frame from the first base. The germline V and J ends show losses of 6 bases and 2 bases respectively, and no gene match explains 6 bases of the junction. According to the germline V gene, CDR1 reads LGHNA and CDR2 reads YSLEER.